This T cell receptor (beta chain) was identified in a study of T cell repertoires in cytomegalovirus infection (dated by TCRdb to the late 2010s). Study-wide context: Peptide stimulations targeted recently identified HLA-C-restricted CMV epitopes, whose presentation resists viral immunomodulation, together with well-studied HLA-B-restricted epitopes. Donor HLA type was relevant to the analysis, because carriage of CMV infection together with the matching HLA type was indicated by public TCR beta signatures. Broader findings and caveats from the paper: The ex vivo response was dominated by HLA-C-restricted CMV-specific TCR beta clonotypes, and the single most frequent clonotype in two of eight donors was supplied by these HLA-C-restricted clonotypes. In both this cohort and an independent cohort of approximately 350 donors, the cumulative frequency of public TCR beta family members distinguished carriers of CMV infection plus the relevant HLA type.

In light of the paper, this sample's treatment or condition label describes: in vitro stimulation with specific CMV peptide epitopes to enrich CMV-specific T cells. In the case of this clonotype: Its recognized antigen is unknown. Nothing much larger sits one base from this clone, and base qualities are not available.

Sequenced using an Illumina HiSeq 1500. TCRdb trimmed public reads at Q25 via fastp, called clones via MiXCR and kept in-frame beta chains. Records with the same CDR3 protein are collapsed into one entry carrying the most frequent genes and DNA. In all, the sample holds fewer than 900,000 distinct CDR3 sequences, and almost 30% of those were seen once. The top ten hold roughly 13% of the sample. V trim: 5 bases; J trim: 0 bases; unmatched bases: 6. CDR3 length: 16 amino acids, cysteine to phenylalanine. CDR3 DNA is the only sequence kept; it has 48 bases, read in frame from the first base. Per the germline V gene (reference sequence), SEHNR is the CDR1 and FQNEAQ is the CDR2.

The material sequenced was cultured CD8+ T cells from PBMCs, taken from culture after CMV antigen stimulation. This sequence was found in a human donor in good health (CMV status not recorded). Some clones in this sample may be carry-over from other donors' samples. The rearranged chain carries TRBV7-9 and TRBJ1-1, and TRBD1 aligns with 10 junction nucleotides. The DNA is TGTGCCAGCAGCAGAGACAGGGGGCGGATGAACACTGAAGCTTTCTTT. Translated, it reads CASSRDRGRMNTEAFF.